This entry describes one TCR beta chain. This clonotype counts as medium-sized (0.01 to 0.1%). What this receptor recognizes is not known. No qualities accompany the bases; no much larger clone lies one base away. Unmatched junction bases come to 6, with V trimmed by 0 bases and J by 2 bases. CDR3 length: 16 amino acids, cysteine to phenylalanine. Only CDR3 DNA remains: 48 bases, in frame from the first base. Taken from the germline V gene, the CDR1 and CDR2 loops are LGHNA and YSLEER. Libraries were made using PCR. The sequencing machine was an Illumina HiSeq 2500. TCR libraries were prepared with molecular barcoding, using unique molecular identifiers to normalize TCRbeta repertoire quantification. Starting from the raw public reads, TCRdb applied fastp trimming at Q25, assembled clones with MiXCR and retained in-frame beta chains. Rows matching on CDR3 protein sequence are summarized as one entry with the most common DNA and genes. The sample table holds about 4,500 distinct CDR3 sequences, of which less than 30% were seen once. The ten biggest clones cover around 30% of the sample.

This specimen belongs to a study of T-cell reconstitution after alpha-beta-depleted transplantation in children (dated by TCRdb to about 2016). Describing the broader study: T-cell immune reconstitution after TCRalphabeta/CD19-depleted allogeneic hematopoietic cell transplantation in children was quantitatively tracked in the study by means of TCR repertoire profiling.

The study at large found these results: Over subsequent months, a decline in hyperexpanded clone frequencies was noted, and after one year, T-cell counts and TCRbeta diversity were mostly ascribed to newly produced T cells. In some patients, high TCRbeta diversity at day 60 was attributed to recipient T cells and intrathymic progenitors that had survived conditioning. The apparently early alphabetaT-cell count recovery about two months after transplant was reportedly dependent on only several hundred rapidly expanded clones derived from non-depleted graft cells.

The time point tag for this specimen amounts to: day 60 (about 2 months) after transplantation. The treatment or condition label of this sample denotes: allogeneic hematopoietic cell transplantation with graft depleted of TCRalphabeta T cells and CD19 B cells. TCRalphabeta/CD19-depleted allogeneic hematopoietic cell grafts were given to the transplant recipients, all of whom were children. The chain joins TRBV4-3 to TRBJ1-2, with 7 central nucleotides matching TRBD1. Specimen: PBMCs, mostly from graft donor cells, collected 60 days after TCRalphabeta/CD19-depleted stem cell transplant. This TCR came from a boy under three years old who had a stem cell transplant for SCID, so the T cells may come from the graft donor. The sequenced DNA is TGCGCCAGCAGCCAAGAGGGCCAGGGGGTAAACTATGGCTACACCTTC. The resulting protein is CASSQEGQGVNYGYTF.